This T cell receptor (beta chain) was recorded in a study of blood T cell repertoires in COVID-19. Study summary: Sample material is recorded as cDNA or gDNA derived from T cells, B-cell-depleted T cells, or PBMCs.

Unmatched junction bases numbered 12, after V lost 3 bases and J lost 3 bases. Germline CDR1 is WSHSY and CDR2 is SAAADI. This CDR3 has 18 residues. Patients of the Seattle cohort, enrolled during active infection, were followed longitudinally. Per the original data handling: By means of reference gene primer amplification, nucleated cell counts were estimated. Sequencing was performed with immunoSEQ multiplex PCR; in TCRdb, only in-frame clones are kept and a portion is missing. D and trimming come from the DNA, and the V and J calls and clone size come from that table. The sample records 150,000 to 200,000 clones, 70% to 80% being singletons.

The rearrangement links TRBV10-2 to TRBJ2-3, with TRBD2 matching over 10 bases. Sample: peripheral blood. The receptor comes from a woman in her thirties or forties with COVID-19, enrolled during active disease. CDR3 in amino acids: CASSDPVRLAGGTDTQYF. CDR3 DNA: TGCGCCAGCAGTGACCCAGTTAGACTAGCGGGTGGAACAGATACGCAGTATTTT.